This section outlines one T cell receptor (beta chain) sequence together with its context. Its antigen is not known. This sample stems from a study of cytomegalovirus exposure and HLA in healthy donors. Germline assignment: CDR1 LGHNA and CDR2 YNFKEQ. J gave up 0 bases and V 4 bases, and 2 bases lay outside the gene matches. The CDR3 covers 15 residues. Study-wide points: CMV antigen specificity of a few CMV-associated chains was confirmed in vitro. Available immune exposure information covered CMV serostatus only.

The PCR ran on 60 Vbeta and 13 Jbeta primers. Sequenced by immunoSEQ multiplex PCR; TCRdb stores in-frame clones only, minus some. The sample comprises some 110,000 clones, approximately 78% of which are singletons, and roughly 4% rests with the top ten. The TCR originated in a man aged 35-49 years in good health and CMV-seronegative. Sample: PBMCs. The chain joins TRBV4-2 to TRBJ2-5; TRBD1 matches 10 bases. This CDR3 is CASSPGQGDQETQYF. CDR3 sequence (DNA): TGTGCCAGCAGCCCCGGACAGGGGGACCAAGAGACCCAGTACTTC.